This T cell receptor beta chain emerged from a study of CD8 T cells in ankylosing spondylitis. Per germline, CDR1 DFQATT and CDR2 SNEGSKA (reference sequence). The CDR3 contains 14 residues. The V end lost 2 bases, the J end lost 3 bases, and 13 bases lay between the germline ends. This clonotype came up a few times. Scientists made TCR beta libraries using quantitative 5'-RACE with molecular barcodes. In TCRdb, the 5' RACE reads were re-called with MiXCR into one record per CDR3 protein. This table has just under 350,000 distinct CDR3 sequences, about 15% appearing once. J is TRBJ1-1 and V is TRBV20-1; TRBD1 might be the D (5 bases). The sample taken for sequencing was blood, either unsorted or a sorted T cell fraction (not recorded which). This TCR was sampled from a male donor with ankylosing spondylitis or in good health (not recorded which). The CDR3 spells CSARIGGLDTEAFF. CDR3 nucleotide sequence: TGCAGTGCTAGAATTGGGGGGTTGGACACTGAAGCTTTCTTT.